The 29 T cell receptor beta chains listed next were all sequenced from one sample in a study of shared clonotypes between healthy human individuals. Clones were read by immunoSEQ multiplex PCR, and TCRdb kept only the in-frame ones, dropping some. The sample records roughly 220,000 clones, 60% to 70% being singletons. The sequenced sample consisted of memory CD4+ T cells sorted from blood. Specified subset: CD45RA-negative fraction. These receptors were collected from a man younger than 45 in good health.

The chain joins TRBV5-8 to TRBJ2-7; D might be TRBD1 (6 bases). The CDR3 extends over 17 amino acids. CDR1 and CDR2 (germline): SGHTS, YDEGEE. V lost 0 bases and J lost 0, with 16 bases in between. The CDR3 DNA follows: TGTGCCAGCAGCTTGGGGGCCAGGGGCCCAAGCTCCTACGAGCAGTACTTC. It translates to CASSLGARGPSSYEQYF.

This clone occurred a few times. The chain is built from TRBV7-9 and TRBJ2-7; TRBD1 agrees at 8 bases. This CDR3 spans 16 amino acids. The junction had 13 bases not matched to a gene; V was cut back by 5 bases and J by 4 bases. Germline V lookup: CDR1 SEHNR, CDR2 FQNEAQ (reference sequence). The CDR3 loop reads CASSPPPGTGHYEQYF. In DNA form, the CDR3 reads TGTGCCAGCAGCCCCCCTCCCGGGACAGGACATTACGAGCAGTACTTC.

The chain combines TRBV7-8 with TRBJ2-3; no clear D gene. The CDR3 extends over 11 amino acids. The ends were cut back, 4 bases at V and 6 bases at J, with 5 bases in the middle. Germline V CDR1 and CDR2: SGHVS, FQNEAQ. The CDR3 region has the DNA TGTGCCAGCAGCTCCTTGGATACGCAGTATTTT. Residues: CASSSLDTQYF.

The chain carries TRBV5-4 and TRBJ1-1; D remains ambiguous. The CDR3 contains 15 residues. CDR1 SGHNT and CDR2 YYREEE come from the germline V gene (reference sequence). V lost 3 bases and J 1 base, leaving 13 bases between the germline ends. CDR3 bases: TGTGCCAGCAGCTCCCAAAAGGGCCCGAACACTGAAGCTTTCTTT. It yields the protein CASSSQKGPNTEAFF.

This clone was counted between two and nine times. The V and J genes are TRBV29-1 and TRBJ1-4; TRBD1 matches at 7 bases. Germline CDR1 SQVTM, CDR2 ANQGSEA. Germline trimming cut 6 bases from V and 5 bases from J; bases unmatched to any gene: 9. The CDR3 loop spans 14 amino acids. CDR3 protein: CSVGEGTANEKLFF. CDR3 sequence (DNA): TGCAGCGTGGGGGAGGGGACAGCAAATGAAAAACTGTTTTTT.

V is TRBV5-1 and J is TRBJ1-4; no definite D call. CDR1 SGHRS and CDR2 YFSETQ come from the germline V gene. V lost 1 base and J 0 bases, leaving 7 bases between the germline ends. The CDR3 consists of 15 residues. CDR3 DNA: TGCGCCAGCAGCTTGTCGGTTGCAACTAATGAAAAACTGTTTTTT. This encodes CASSLSVATNEKLFF.

The sample holds one count of this clone. The V call is TRBV11-3, the J call TRBJ2-7; D uncertain. CDR3 length equals 12 residues. Trimming pared 0 bases from V and 3 bases from J, leaving 3 bases between. Germline values: CDR1 SGHNT, CDR2 YENEEA. This CDR3 is CASSLEGYEQYF. DNA of the CDR3: TGTGCCAGCAGCTTAGAGGGCTACGAGCAGTACTTC.

In its sample, this clone was seen a few times. The chain recombines TRBV27 with TRBJ2-7; the D gene is possibly TRBD1 (6 bases). V was trimmed by 5 bases and J by 2 bases, leaving 31 bases between them. The germline V gene encodes CDR1 MNHEY and CDR2 SMNVEV (reference sequence). The CDR3 is 20 residues long. CDR3 sequence reads: CASSPNIGAPTGSTAYEQYF. The CDR3 nucleotides are TGTGCCAGCAGTCCTAATATTGGGGCCCCTACAGGGAGCACGGCCTACGAGCAGTACTTC.

On this clone: A read error is possible here, since a much larger clone lies one base away. The chain links TRBV11-2 to TRBJ2-3; 8 positions match TRBD2. Germline trimming cut 10 bases from V and 2 bases from J; bases unmatched to any gene: 8. CDR1 and CDR2 (germline): SGHAT, FQNNGV. The CDR3 has 14 residues. The CDR3 sequence: CANHRGGPTDTQYF. In nucleotides, the CDR3 is TGTGCCAACCACCGGGGGGGTCCCACAGATACGCAGTATTTT.

There are a few counts of this clone. This chain joins TRBV18 and TRBJ1-2; D ambiguous. This CDR3 region has 12 residues. The germline V gene has CDR1 KGHSH and CDR2 LQKENI. With 0 bases removed from V and 6 bases from J, the gap between germline ends came to 5 bases. The CDR3 sequence: CASSPPGHGYTF. CDR3 DNA: TGTGCCAGCTCACCACCCGGGCATGGCTACACCTTC.

With regard to this clone: One end of the junction is discordant with germline, which a read error may explain. The genes are TRBV6-4 and TRBJ1-1; D uncertain. Germline V gives CDR1 MRHNA, CDR2 SNTAGT. The CDR3 totals 14 residues. The CDR3 protein is CASSDSHFAAGRVF. DNA of the CDR3: TGTGCCAGCAGTGACTCCCATTTTGCGGCCGGCCGTGTATTT.

This clone has at least ten counts. The V and J genes are TRBV5-4 and TRBJ1-1; the D is unclear. CDR3 size: 13 residues. V lost 1 base, J lost 7 bases, and 11 bases lay in between. Per germline, CDR1 SGHNT and CDR2 YYREEE (reference sequence). The CDR3 region is CASSLIHENEAFF. CDR3 coding DNA: TGTGCCAGCAGCTTGATCCATGAGAATGAAGCTTTCTTT.

As concerns this clone: Within the sample, other DNA sequences also encode this same CDR3. The V and J genes are TRBV5-4 and TRBJ2-1, with D unresolved. The length of the CDR3 is 19 residues. V lost 0 bases and J lost 4, with 23 bases in between. Per germline, CDR1 SGHNT and CDR2 YYREEE (reference sequence). The CDR3 DNA sequence: TGTGCCAGCAGCTTGGCCCTTGATGGCGGCGGAAAACTATACAATGAGCAGTTCTTC. This encodes CASSLALDGGGKLYNEQFF.

This chain links TRBV11-2 with TRBJ2-3; D is unresolved. CDR3 length equals 17 residues. Germline values: CDR1 SGHAT, CDR2 FQNNGV. With 5 bases removed from V and 0 bases from J, the gap between germline ends came to 18 bases. The CDR3 sequence is CASSLPNSRFSTDTQYF. Written as DNA, the CDR3 is TGTGCCAGCAGCCTCCCAAATTCTCGTTTTAGCACAGATACGCAGTATTTT.

At least ten counts were recorded for this clone. Distinct nucleotide sequences in the sample also encode this CDR3. The rearrangement uses TRBV29-1 and TRBJ2-7, with D perhaps matching TRBD1 or TRBD2 (5 bases each). V lost 1 base to trimming and J lost 0 bases, with 13 bases between them. The CDR3 spans 15 residues. Germline CDR1 is SQVTM and CDR2 is ANQGSEA. The CDR3 loop reads CSVEVPGRFSYEQYF. CDR3 sequence (DNA): TGCAGCGTTGAAGTCCCGGGACGGTTCTCCTACGAGCAGTACTTC.

This clone was counted a few times. The J gene is TRBJ2-3, the V gene TRBV6-1; the D is unclear. Germline values: CDR1 MNHNS, CDR2 SASEGT. V was trimmed by 4 bases and J by 0 bases, leaving 14 bases between them. The CDR3 length is 16 residues. CDR3 sequence: CASSAWGGISTDTQYF. The CDR3 coding sequence is TGTGCCAGCAGTGCTTGGGGTGGAATAAGCACAGATACGCAGTATTTT.

The chain links TRBV7-3 to TRBJ2-6; D unresolved. V dropped 2 bases and J dropped 0 bases, with 14 bases sitting between them. Germline-derived CDR1 and CDR2 are SGHTA and FQGTGA. The CDR3 runs to 18 residues. CDR3 region: CASSLLAGSSSGANVLTF. CDR3 DNA: TGTGCCAGCAGCTTACTGGCAGGCTCCAGCTCTGGGGCCAACGTCCTGACTTTC.

This clone was seen a few times. The chain combines TRBV11-2 with TRBJ1-4; 7 bases line up with TRBD1. Per germline, CDR1 SGHAT and CDR2 FQNNGV. This CDR3 has 15 residues. Trimming removed 5 bases from V and 2 bases from J; junction bases left unmatched: 5. The DNA for the CDR3 is TGTGCCAGCAGCGCCCGACAGGGCACTAATGAAAAACTGTTTTTT. This gives the protein CASSARQGTNEKLFF.

This clone showed up many times. The rearrangement joins TRBV6-6 to TRBJ1-1; D ambiguous. The V and J ends lost 2 bases and 6 bases respectively, with 4 bases between them. The germline V gene encodes CDR1 MNHNY and CDR2 SVGAGI (reference sequence). This CDR3 contains 11 residues. CDR3 protein: CASSYQAEAFF. For the CDR3, the DNA is TGTGCCAGCAGTTACCAGGCTGAAGCTTTCTTT.

This clone was counted a few times. V usage is TRBV28 and J usage is TRBJ2-5; a weak D match, TRBD1 (6 bases). V shed 5 bases and J shed 4 bases, with 8 bases lying between them. Germline assignment: CDR1 MDHEN and CDR2 SYDVKM. This CDR3 contains 12 residues. The CDR3 sequence is CASSTGSETQYF. The CDR3 coding sequence is TGTGCCAGCAGTACAGGGTCAGAGACCCAGTACTTC.

The rearrangement joins TRBV12-2 to TRBJ2-7; the DNA was not compared with TRBD2, the D call given in the table. TRBV12-2 is a pseudogene segment. The CDR3 contains 14 residues. The CDR3 nucleotides are TGTGCAAGTCGCCCCCGACTAGTGAGCTACGAGCAGTACTTC. This codes for CASRPRLVSYEQYF.

The chain's CDR3 is CASRETGAYEQYF. The CDR3 region has the DNA TGTGCCAGCAGGGAGACCGGGGCCTACGAGCAGTACTTC. V usage is TRBV2 and J usage is TRBJ2-7; D may be TRBD2 (5 bases). Per the germline V gene, CDR1 is SNHLY and CDR2 is FYNNEI. Trimming pared 6 bases from V and 2 bases from J, leaving 11 bases between. There are 13 residues in the CDR3. The full variable domain, with the rest looked up from reference TRBV2 and TRBJ2-7, is EPEVTQTPSHQVTQMGQEVILRCVPISNHLYFYWYRQILGQKVEFLVSFYNNEISEKSEIFDDQFSVERPDGSNFTLKIRSTKLEDSAMYFCASRETGAYEQYFGPGTRLTVT.

The chain is built from TRBV10-3 and TRBJ2-1; D might be TRBD1 (6 bases). CDR1 ENHRY and CDR2 SYGVKD come from the germline V gene. V lost 2 bases, J lost 4 bases, and 6 bases lay in between. The CDR3 is 13 residues long. The CDR3 DNA is TGTGCCATCAGTGAGGACAGGTACAATGAGCAGTTCTTC. Translation: CAISEDRYNEQFF.

The chain joins TRBV2 to TRBJ2-1, with 7 nucleotides matching TRBD2. V lost 7 bases, J lost 2 bases, and 5 bases stayed unmatched. Germline V gives CDR1 SNHLY, CDR2 FYNNEI. The CDR3 length is 14 residues. Written as DNA, the CDR3 is TGTGCCAGCACGAGCGGGACCGCCTACAATGAGCAGTTCTTC. Its translation: CASTSGTAYNEQFF.

This chain uses TRBV7-2 with TRBJ1-5, with a weak D call TRBD1 (6 bases). CDR3 length: 15 residues. Per germline, CDR1 SGHTA and CDR2 FQGNSA. The V gene lost 5 bases and the J gene lost 3 bases, with 14 bases spanning the gap. The CDR3 region is CASSNQGWVNQPQHF. The CDR3 DNA reads TGTGCCAGCAGCAACCAGGGGTGGGTCAATCAGCCCCAGCATTTT.

V is TRBV9 and J is TRBJ2-5, with a tentative D call TRBD2 (5 bases). Germline V CDR1 and CDR2: SGDLS, YYNGEE. V gave up 4 bases and J gave up 5 bases, with 15 bases separating them. This CDR3 comprises 14 residues. This CDR3 is CASSPDAGIETQYF. As DNA, the CDR3 is TGTGCCAGCAGCCCAGATGCCGGGATCGAGACCCAGTACTTC.

In DNA, the CDR3 is TGTGCCAGCAGCTTAGGGCAAAATAACTATGGCTACACCTTC. Protein product: CASSLGQNNYGYTF. This chain links TRBV7-1 with TRBJ1-2, with unresolved D. TRBV7-1 is an open reading frame, and its role is uncertain. The CDR3 sequence is 14 residues long. Trimming removed 4 bases from V and 1 base from J, with 10 bases in between.

The chain carries TRBV2 and TRBJ1-1; D might be TRBD1 (6 bases). V was trimmed by 8 bases and J by 6 bases, leaving 13 bases between them. The CDR3 extends over 12 amino acids. CDR1 is SNHLY and CDR2 is FYNNEI in the germline V gene. The DNA of the CDR3 is TGTGCCAGCGAGGACAGCGGAGCTGAAGCTTTCTTT. Its protein product is CASEDSGAEAFF.

For this clone: Other nucleotide sequences in the sample specify the same CDR3. This sequence joins TRBV29-1 and TRBJ2-5, with 7 nucleotides matching TRBD2. Germline CDR1 SQVTM, CDR2 ANQGSEA. Unmatched junction bases numbered 2, after V lost 2 bases and J lost 2 bases. The CDR3 spans 13 residues. The CDR3 bases are TGCAGCGTTGAACTAGCGGTACAAGAGACCCAGTACTTC. This encodes CSVELAVQETQYF.